What follows are 3 T cell receptor beta chains derived from one specimen sequenced in a study of cytomegalovirus exposure and HLA in healthy donors. Data came from immunoSEQ multiplex PCR; TCRdb stores just in-frame clones and leaves some out. Here the sample spans about 97,000 clones, about 95% being singletons. Sequencing was performed on PBMCs. These TCRs come from a woman under 30 in good health and CMV-seronegative.

The chain uses TRBV5-4 and TRBJ1-1; unclear D gene. The CDR3 sequence is 15 residues long. Deletions cut 0 bases from V and 4 bases from J, with 13 bases between. Germline-derived CDR1 and CDR2 are SGHNT and YYREEE (reference sequence). This CDR3 reads CASSLGPGMATEAFF. The CDR3 nucleotides are TGTGCCAGCAGCTTGGGTCCGGGGATGGCCACTGAAGCTTTCTTT.

This clone was observed a few times. The V call is TRBV5-1, the J call TRBJ1-1; tentative D call: TRBD1 (6 bases). Per the germline V gene, CDR1 is SGHRS and CDR2 is YFSETQ. The CDR3 is 15 amino acids. The V and J ends lost 4 bases and 4 bases respectively, with 17 bases between them. The CDR3 DNA sequence: TGCGCCAGCAGCGGAAACAGGGTTAACCCCACTGAAGCTTTCTTT. Protein: CASSGNRVNPTEAFF.

The chain employs TRBV27 and TRBJ2-7; TRBD1 matches 8 bases. Trimming removed 6 bases from V and 5 bases from J; junction bases left unmatched: 9. CDR1 MNHEY and CDR2 SMNVEV come from the germline V gene (reference sequence). The CDR3 length is 14 residues. DNA of the CDR3: TGTGCCAGCAGCCAGGACAGGGTTGTCAACGAGCAGTACTTC. Translation gives CASSQDRVVNEQYF.